The rows below give T cell receptor beta chains drawn from one sample of a study of cytomegalovirus exposure and HLA in healthy donors. TCRdb keeps only in-frame clones here, not all; method: immunoSEQ multiplex PCR. The sample holds more than 95,000 clones. The sample taken for sequencing was PBMCs. The receptor set was obtained from a man between 35 and 55 years old in good health and CMV-seronegative. CDR3s include the opening cysteine and the closing phenylalanine or tryptophan.

CDR3 length	J gene	V gene	CDR3 protein
15	TRBJ2-3	TRBV7-6	CASSLTSGGTDTQYF
16	TRBJ2-1	TRBV7-9	CASSPPEDRGFDEQFF
12	TRBJ2-1	TRBV6-1	CASSERTAEQFF
16	TRBJ2-1	TRBV6-6	CASSRPTGLDYNEQFF
15	TRBJ2-1	TRBV28	CASSVSGRSYNEQFF
14	TRBJ2-7	TRBV5-6	CASSLTGSSYEQYF
16	TRBJ1-5	TRBV5-4	CASSLGRGNSNQPQHF
17	TRBJ2-1	TRBV4-2	CASSQVSGGGSYNEQFF
14	TRBJ2-1	TRBV7-9	CASSFDSSYNEQFF
14	TRBJ1-5	TRBV19	CASSPGQKNQPQHF
15	TRBJ2-7	TRBV11-2	CASSPAGTSNHEQYF
15	TRBJ2-7	TRBV27	CASRTSGGSTYEQYF
12	TRBJ2-7	TRBV28	CVATGNSYEQYF
16	TRBJ2-7	TRBV10-3	CAISDLGQGRSYEQYF
14	TRBJ2-2	TRBV7-9	CASSPDSSTGELFF
13	TRBJ2-3	TRBV9	CASSGEGLITQYF
15	TRBJ2-5	TRBV28	CASSLTQRGQETQYF
15	TRBJ2-1	TRBV5-1	CASSLSLAGDNEQFF
12	TRBJ2-7	TRBV30	CAWRGQPYEQYF
17	TRBJ2-1	TRBV25-1	CASSESRTSGGIDEQFF
12	TRBJ1-2	TRBV7-2	CASSPANYGYTF
15	TRBJ2-7	TRBV28	CASSTTSGTTYEQYF
13	TRBJ2-7	TRBV4-3	CASSQQGTYEQYF
19	TRBJ2-3	TRBV7-2	CASSSPRGVPSGSTDTQYF
13	TRBJ1-4	TRBV10-3	CATSAGVNEKLFF
17	TRBJ2-7	TRBV4-1	CASSPTDRRGSGYEQYF
17	TRBJ2-5	TRBV5-1	CASSLDVSSGGDETQYF
15	TRBJ2-5	TRBV5-1	CASSETGTGEETQYF
14	TRBJ1-1	TRBV5-8	CADYGRGSNTEAFF
15	TRBJ2-1	TRBV7-9	CASSPIAGVLNEQFF
15	TRBJ2-4	TRBV6-4	CASSDPDQRVGIQYF
15	TRBJ1-2	TRBV7-9	CASSLVVPFNYGYTF
16	TRBJ2-2	TRBV5-4	CASSFLAGRGTGELFF
14	TRBJ1-2	TRBV7-2	CASSPTETNYGYTF
15	TRBJ1-6	TRBV5-1	CASSPGQGLGSPLHF
15	TRBJ2-3	TRBV7-2	CASSFQGGNTDTQYF
14	TRBJ2-7	TRBV9	CASSVAWGPYEQYF
14	NA	TRBV18	CASSPQKGLSEQYF
13	TRBJ1-2	TRBV5-1	CASSLDINYGYTF
16	TRBJ1-1	TRBV5-1	CASSPRFGERVTEAFF
13	TRBJ2-7	TRBV19	CASSSGHPYEQYF
14	TRBJ1-4	TRBV7-9	CASSKSGDLGKLFF
13	TRBJ2-4	TRBV4-3	CASSLWTSGEQYF
15	NA	TRBV15	CATSRDDRGVYEQYF
17	TRBJ2-1	TRBV7-9	CASSLRGGTGGENEQFF
17	TRBJ1-2	TRBV19	CASSSPRGGNAGYGYTF
12	TRBJ2-7	TRBV30	CAWSVLSYEQYF
11	TRBJ2-7	TRBV27	CASRQGYEQYF
14	TRBJ2-1	TRBV5-1	CASSQGSSYNEQFF
16	TRBJ2-7	TRBV5-1	CASSPDGQRDGAEQYF
15	TRBJ2-7	TRBV5-1	CASSLDPGGGTEQYF
12	TRBJ1-2	TRBV6-5	CASSYGPRGYTF
13	TRBJ2-7	TRBV9	CASSVATTGEQYF
15	TRBJ2-5	TRBV11-2	CASDEGGFVRETQYF
15	TRBJ1-3	TRBV29-1	CSVAGTELYGNTIYF
16	TRBJ2-2	TRBV7-9	CASSLGGLANTGELFF
22	TRBJ2-6	TRBV7-8	CASSLVILGTSGGSSGANVLTF
15	TRBJ1-5	TRBV7-2	CASSLRSQANQPQHF
16	TRBJ2-7	TRBV9	CASSVSGGGPAYEQYF
15	TRBJ2-7	TRBV7-9	CASSLVGTAIDEQYF